The T cell receptor (beta chain) under discussion was sequenced for a study of technical replicates of blood from a handful of donors. This CDR3 is built from 15 residues. Germline CDR1 is KGHSH and CDR2 is LQKENI. The V end lost 5 bases, the J end lost 8 bases, and 21 bases lay between the germline ends. Clones were read by immunoSEQ multiplex PCR, and TCRdb kept only the in-frame ones, dropping some. The sample contains under 85,000 clones, roughly 92% of which appear only once. This clonotype was sampled from a human donor in good health. The specimen was T cells isolated from PBMCs. The chain carries TRBV18 and TRBJ2-5; D is possibly TRBD2 (5 bases). Here the CDR3 reads CASSSQSGLSGTQYF. The CDR3 nucleotides read TGTGCCAGCTCATCCCAATCGGGCCTCTCGGGAACCCAGTACTTC. The full variable domain, rest sourced from reference TRBV18 and TRBJ2-5, is NAGVMQNPRHLVRRRGQEARLRCSPMKGHSHVYWYRQLPEEGLKFMVYLQKENIIDESGMPKERFSAEFPKEGPSILRIQQVVRGDSAAYFCASSSQSGLSGTQYFGPGTRLLVL.